The 18 T cell receptor beta chains given below trace back to one sample, sequenced in a study of OX40 agonist ivuxolimab in advanced cancers. The assay was immunoSEQ multiplex PCR, and TCRdb's table has in-frame clones only and misses some. Seen here are about 76,000 clones, over 75% observed once, and the top ten hold roughly 3%. The starting material was CD4+ or CD8+ T cells sorted from blood, obtained in a trial of the OX40 agonist ivuxolimab. These receptors originate from an adult with an advanced solid tumor such as melanoma, head and neck, liver or kidney cancer.

J is TRBJ2-7 and V is TRBV18; D possibly corresponds to TRBD1 (6 bases). Germline loops: CDR1 KGHSH, CDR2 LQKENI. Trimming shortened V by 6 bases and J by 6 bases, and 21 bases separated the two germline ends. The CDR3 runs 15 residues. For the CDR3, the DNA is TGTGCCAGCTCGCCGGAAAGTTATAAAGGGGGCGAGCAGTACTTC. This codes for CASSPESYKGGEQYF.

The chain combines TRBV6-5 with TRBJ2-5; 7 nucleotides align to TRBD1. V trimming: 10 bases; J trimming: 0 bases; junction bases outside the gene matches: 5. Germline CDR1 MNHEY, CDR2 SVGAGI. CDR3 length equals 13 residues. CDR3: CATLDRHQETQYF. In nucleotides, the CDR3 is TGTGCCACTTTGGACAGGCACCAAGAGACCCAGTACTTC.

V gene TRBV6-5 combines with J gene TRBJ1-1; D unclear. With 4 bases removed from V and 2 bases from J, the gap between germline ends came to 8 bases. The germline CDR1 and CDR2 sequences are MNHEY and SVGAGI. The CDR3 length is 13 residues. The CDR3, as DNA: TGTGCCAGCAGTTTTTCAGAAAACACTGAAGCTTTCTTT. This sequence encodes CASSFSENTEAFF.

The gene calls are TRBV4-2 and TRBJ1-3; D not certain. CDR1 and CDR2 (germline): LGHNA, YNFKEQ. Trimming removed 4 bases at V and 0 bases at J, with 13 bases between. The CDR3 spans 16 residues. CDR3 DNA sequence: TGTGCCAGCAGCCCGAACGTGGAGAGCTCTGGAAACACCATATATTTT. Amino acids: CASSPNVESSGNTIYF.

This rearrangement joins TRBV5-8 to TRBJ1-2; D perhaps matches TRBD1 (5 bases). V was trimmed by 1 base and J by 4 bases, leaving 11 bases between them. The length of the CDR3 is 14 residues. The germline V gene encodes CDR1 SGHTS and CDR2 YDEGEE. CDR3 amino acids: CASSLPGRIYGYTF. CDR3 DNA: TGTGCCAGCAGCTTGCCGGGGCGGATCTATGGCTACACCTTC.

The chain recombines TRBV29-1 with TRBJ2-1; D perhaps matches TRBD2 (7 bases). Germline CDR1 SQVTM, CDR2 ANQGSEA. V dropped 6 bases and J dropped 0 bases, with 15 bases sitting between them. The CDR3 covers 15 residues. The CDR3 protein is CSVPTGTTSYNEQFF. In DNA form, the CDR3 reads TGCAGCGTGCCTACAGGGACTACCTCCTACAATGAGCAGTTCTTC.

The chain couples TRBV7-2 to TRBJ1-2, with no clear D. Per the germline V gene, CDR1 is SGHTA and CDR2 is FQGNSA. This CDR3 is 16 amino acids long. The germline V and J ends were trimmed by 1 base and 2 bases, with 14 bases remaining between them. CDR3 region: CASSLVRWQLNYGYTF. CDR3 DNA: TGTGCCAGCAGCTTAGTCAGGTGGCAGCTGAACTATGGCTACACCTTC.

The rearrangement uses TRBV7-9 and TRBJ2-5; weak D call: TRBD1 (5 bases). With the DNA end fitting TRBJ2-7 better, the J assignment may be wrong. Germline V lookup: CDR1 SEHNR, CDR2 FQNEAQ (reference sequence). This CDR3 has 13 residues. Here the CDR3 DNA reads TGTGCCAGCAGCTTTCAGGGATCCTACGAGCAGTACTTC. Amino acid sequence: CASSFQGSYEQYF.

The chain joins TRBV15 to TRBJ1-1, with D possibly being TRBD1 (6 bases). Looked up from germline, CDR1 is LNHNV and CDR2 is YYDKDF (reference sequence). V was pared by 8 bases and J by 1 base, with 17 bases between. The length of the CDR3 is 15 residues. The CDR3 loop is CATEPGGNRNTEAFF. DNA for the CDR3: TGTGCCACCGAACCGGGGGGCAATAGGAACACTGAAGCTTTCTTT.

This chain connects TRBV11-3 to TRBJ1-1, with D unresolved. CDR3 size: 14 residues. The V and J ends lost 5 bases and 2 bases respectively, with 12 bases between them. The V gene's germline CDR1 is SGHNT and CDR2 YENEEA. This CDR3 reads CASSPNPENTEAFF. In DNA form, the CDR3 reads TGTGCCAGCAGCCCGAATCCGGAAAACACTGAAGCTTTCTTT. The whole variable domain, remainder taken from reference TRBV11-3 and TRBJ1-1, is EAGVVQSPRYKIIEKKQPVAFWCNPISGHNTLYWYLQNLGQGPELLIRYENEEAVDDSQLPKDRFSAERLKGVDSTLKIQPAELGDSAVYLCASSPNPENTEAFFGQGTRLTVV.

The J gene is TRBJ2-7, the V gene TRBV6-5; D gene unclear. The germline V gene has CDR1 MNHEY and CDR2 SVGAGI. This CDR3 is 15 amino acids long. Trimming pared 5 bases from V and 7 bases from J, leaving 21 bases between. As DNA, the CDR3 is TGTGCCAGCAGTCGGTCGCAGCCCCCTTTAGGGGAGCAGTACTTC. Translated, it gives CASSRSQPPLGEQYF.

The chain carries TRBV7-6 and TRBJ2-3; no definite D call. V was trimmed by 5 bases and J by 2 bases, leaving 2 bases between them. In germline, CDR1 is SGHVS, CDR2 FNYEAQ. CDR3 length: 11 residues. The CDR3 DNA is TGTGCCAGCAGCATCACAGATACGCAGTATTTT. It translates to CASSITDTQYF. Combining the CDR3 with reference TRBV7-6 and TRBJ2-3 gives the whole variable domain GAGVSQSPRYKVTKRGQDVALRCDPISGHVSLYWYRQALGQGPEFLTYFNYEAQQDKSGLPNDRFSAERPEGSISTLTIQRTEQRDSAMYRCASSITDTQYFGPGTRLTVL.

This clone appeared a few times. The genes are TRBV19 and TRBJ1-2; D is uncertain. The CDR3 extends over 15 amino acids. The germline V and J ends were trimmed by 7 bases and 4 bases, with 19 bases remaining between them. CDR1 is LNHDA and CDR2 is SQIVND in the germline V gene (reference sequence). The CDR3 DNA reads TGTGCCAGTACCAATTCCGGCGGAGTTGGCTATGGCTACACCTTC. Translated, it gives CASTNSGGVGYGYTF.

This clone has only a few counts. This CDR3 reads CASSIQTGDAETQYF. CDR3 nucleotide sequence: TGTGCCAGCAGCATACAGACAGGGGATGCGGAGACCCAGTACTTC. This chain links TRBV5-4 with TRBJ2-5; 8 positions match TRBD1. Per the germline V gene, CDR1 is SGHNT and CDR2 is YYREEE (reference sequence). J was trimmed by 5 bases and V by 4 bases; bases with no gene match: 10. CDR3 length: 15 residues. The variable domain in full, completed from reference TRBV5-4 and TRBJ2-5, reads ETGVTQSPTHLIKTRGQQVTLRCSSQSGHNTVSWYQQALGQGPQFIFQYYREEENGRGNFPPRFSGLQFPNYSSELNVNALELDDSALYLCASSIQTGDAETQYFGPGTRLLVL.

The rearrangement joins TRBV5-4 to TRBJ1-4; TRBD1 might be the D (5 bases). Germline assignment: CDR1 SGHNT and CDR2 YYREEE (reference sequence). Deletions cut 0 bases from V and 4 bases from J, with 13 bases between. The CDR3 totals 16 residues. DNA of the CDR3: TGTGCCAGCAGCTTGGGCTCCGGGACGATTAATGAAAAACTGTTTTTT. Translation: CASSLGSGTINEKLFF.

This clone showed up just a few times. The same CDR3 also results from other DNA sequences found in this sample. V gene TRBV7-2 combines with J gene TRBJ2-7; D is uncertain. CDR3 length: 13 amino acids. CDR1 is SGHTA, CDR2 FQGNSA, per germline. V shed 1 base and J shed 1 base, with 5 bases lying between them. CDR3 residues: CASSLGFSYEQYF. The CDR3 bases are TGTGCCAGCAGCTTAGGCTTTTCCTACGAGCAGTACTTC.

This clone is a singleton in its sample. This rearrangement joins TRBV2 to TRBJ2-3, with 7 positions matching TRBD1. The V and J ends lost 8 bases and 6 bases, in that order; junction bases with no gene match: 17. From germline, CDR1 is SNHLY and CDR2 FYNNEI. This CDR3 comprises 16 residues. CDR3 sequence: CASGVFGDSLRDTQYF. The CDR3 DNA follows: TGTGCCAGCGGGGTTTTCGGGGACAGCCTACGGGATACGCAGTATTTT.

The CDR3 loop reads CASNRGGPSYNEQFF. CDR3 coding DNA: TGTGCCAGCAACAGGGGCGGCCCTTCCTACAATGAGCAGTTCTTC. This chain links TRBV6-5 with TRBJ2-1, with 7 bases that match TRBD1. The V gene end was trimmed by 7 bases and the J gene end by 1 base; junction bases not matched to a gene: 7. Germline loops: CDR1 MNHEY, CDR2 SVGAGI. The CDR3 extends over 15 amino acids.